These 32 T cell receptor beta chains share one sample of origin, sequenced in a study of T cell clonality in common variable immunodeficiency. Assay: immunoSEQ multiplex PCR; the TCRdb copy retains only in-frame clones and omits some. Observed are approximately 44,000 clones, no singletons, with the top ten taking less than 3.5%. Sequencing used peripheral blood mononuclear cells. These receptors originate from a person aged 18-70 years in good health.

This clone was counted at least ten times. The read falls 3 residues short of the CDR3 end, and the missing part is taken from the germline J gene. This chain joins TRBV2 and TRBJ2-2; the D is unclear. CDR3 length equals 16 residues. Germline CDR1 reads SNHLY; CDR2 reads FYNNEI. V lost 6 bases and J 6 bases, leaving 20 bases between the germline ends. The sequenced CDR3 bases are TGTGCCAGCAGGCCCAAACCCCCGCAGTTGCCCGGGGAG. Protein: CASRPKPPQLPGE. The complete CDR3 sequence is CASRPKPPQLPGELFF.

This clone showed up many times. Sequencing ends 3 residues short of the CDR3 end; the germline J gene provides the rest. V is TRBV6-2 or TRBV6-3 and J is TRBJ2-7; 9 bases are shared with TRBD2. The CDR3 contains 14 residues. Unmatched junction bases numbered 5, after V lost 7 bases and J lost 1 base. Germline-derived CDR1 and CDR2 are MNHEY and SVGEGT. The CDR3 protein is CASNLAGASYEQYF. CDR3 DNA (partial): TGTGCCAGCAACTTAGCGGGAGCGTCCTACGAG.

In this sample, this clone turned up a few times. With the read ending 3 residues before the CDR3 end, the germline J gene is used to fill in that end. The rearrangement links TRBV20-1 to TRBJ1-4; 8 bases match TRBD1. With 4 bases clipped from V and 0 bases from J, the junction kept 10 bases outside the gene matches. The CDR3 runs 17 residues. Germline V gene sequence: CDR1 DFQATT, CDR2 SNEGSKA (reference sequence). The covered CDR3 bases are TGCAGTGCTACCCCAGGGACAGGCTCCGCAACTAATGAAAAA. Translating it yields CSATPGTGSATNEK. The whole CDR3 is CSATPGTGSATNEKLFF.

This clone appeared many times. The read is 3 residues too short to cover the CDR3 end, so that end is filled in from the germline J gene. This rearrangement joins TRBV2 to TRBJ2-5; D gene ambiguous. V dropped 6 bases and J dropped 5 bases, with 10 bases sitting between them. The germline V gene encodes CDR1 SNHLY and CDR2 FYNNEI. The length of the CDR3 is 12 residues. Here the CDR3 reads CASSPLSETQYF. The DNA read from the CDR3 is TGTGCCAGCAGCCCACTATCCGAGACC.

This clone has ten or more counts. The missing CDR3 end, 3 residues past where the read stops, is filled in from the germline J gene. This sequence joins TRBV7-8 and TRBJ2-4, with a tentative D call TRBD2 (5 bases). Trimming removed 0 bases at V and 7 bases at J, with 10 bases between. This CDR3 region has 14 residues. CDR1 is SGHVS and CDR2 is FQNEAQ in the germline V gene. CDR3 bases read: TGTGCCAGCAGCTTAGCAGGGCGCGGGAACATT. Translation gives CASSLAGRGNI. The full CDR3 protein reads CASSLAGRGNIQYF.

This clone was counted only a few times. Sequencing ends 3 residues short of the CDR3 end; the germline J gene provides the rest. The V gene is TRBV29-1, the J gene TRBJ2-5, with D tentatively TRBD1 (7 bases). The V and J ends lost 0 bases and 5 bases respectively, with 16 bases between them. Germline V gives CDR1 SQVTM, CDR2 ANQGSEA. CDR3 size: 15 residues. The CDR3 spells CSVEEGLTGRETQYF. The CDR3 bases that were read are TGCAGCGTTGAAGAGGGACTGACAGGGAGGGAGACC. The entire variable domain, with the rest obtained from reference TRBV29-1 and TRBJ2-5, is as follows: SAVISQKPSRDICQRGTSLTIQCQVDSQVTMMFWYRQQPGQSLTLIATANQGSEATYESGFVIDKFPISRPNLTFSTLTVSNMSPEDSSIYLCSVEEGLTGRETQYFGPGTRLLVL.

The CDR3 sequence is CASRSGRNTEAFF. CDR3 bases read: TGTGCCAGTAGGTCAGGGAGGAACACTGAA. The chain has TRBV19 and TRBJ1-1; possible D gene TRBD1, 5 bases. Read sequence stops 3 residues before the CDR3 end, and the germline J gene provides the missing end. Trimming pared 6 bases from V and 1 base from J, leaving 9 bases between. The CDR3 sequence is 13 residues long. Germline CDR1 reads LNHDA; CDR2 reads SQIVND (reference sequence).

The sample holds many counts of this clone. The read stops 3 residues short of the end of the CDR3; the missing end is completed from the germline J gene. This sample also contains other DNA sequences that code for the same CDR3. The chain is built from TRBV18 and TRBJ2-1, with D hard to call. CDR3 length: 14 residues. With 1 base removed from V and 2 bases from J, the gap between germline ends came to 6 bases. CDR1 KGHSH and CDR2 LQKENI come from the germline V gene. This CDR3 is CASSPRGAYNEQFF. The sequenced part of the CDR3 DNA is TGTGCCAGCTCACCACGCGGCGCCTACAATGAG.

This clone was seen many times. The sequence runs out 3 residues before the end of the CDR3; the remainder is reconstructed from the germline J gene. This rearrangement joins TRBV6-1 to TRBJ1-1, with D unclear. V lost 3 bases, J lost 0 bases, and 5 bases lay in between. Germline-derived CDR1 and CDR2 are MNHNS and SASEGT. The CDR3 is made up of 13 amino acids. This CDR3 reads CASSDPMNTEAFF. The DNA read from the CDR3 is TGTGCCAGCAGTGATCCCATGAACACTGAA.

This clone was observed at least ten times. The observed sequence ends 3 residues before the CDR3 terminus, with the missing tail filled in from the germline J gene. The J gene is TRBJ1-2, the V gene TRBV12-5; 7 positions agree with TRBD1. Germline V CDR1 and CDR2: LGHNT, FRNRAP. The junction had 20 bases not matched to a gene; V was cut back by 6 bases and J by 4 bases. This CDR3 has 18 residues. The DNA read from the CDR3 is TGTGCTAGTGGGGGGTGGACAGGCCAACGAGAAGGTACCTATGGC. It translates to CASGGWTGQREGTYG. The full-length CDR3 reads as CASGGWTGQREGTYGYTF.

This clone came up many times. The sequenced part of the CDR3 DNA is TGTGCCAGCAGCCGACAGGGAGAAGAGACC. Its protein is CASSRQGEET. The CDR3 in full is CASSRQGEETQYF. The rearrangement uses TRBV7-3 and TRBJ2-5; 7 positions agree with TRBD1. Coverage ceases 3 residues before the CDR3 finishes, and the germline J gene fills in the end. The CDR3 is 13 residues long. CDR1 is SGHTA, CDR2 FQGTGA, per germline. V lost 5 bases to trimming and J lost 3 bases; unmatched junction nucleotides: 3.

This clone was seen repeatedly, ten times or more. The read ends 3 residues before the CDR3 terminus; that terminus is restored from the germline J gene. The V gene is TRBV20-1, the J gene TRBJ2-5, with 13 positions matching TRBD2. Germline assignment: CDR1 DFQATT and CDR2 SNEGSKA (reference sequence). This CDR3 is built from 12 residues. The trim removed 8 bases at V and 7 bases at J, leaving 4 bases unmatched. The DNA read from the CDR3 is TGCAGTACGAGGACTAGCGGGGGGACC. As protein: CSTRTSGGT. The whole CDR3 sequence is CSTRTSGGTQYF.

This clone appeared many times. The sequenced CDR3 bases are TGCGCCAGCAGTTCCCCCGACTCGGTCCCGCTCTCCTACGAG. This gives the protein CASSSPDSVPLSYE. The full CDR3 protein reads CASSSPDSVPLSYEQYF. The rearrangement links TRBV10-1 to TRBJ2-7; D ambiguous. The read ends 3 residues shy of where the CDR3 ends; the end is completed using the germline J gene. V was trimmed by 5 bases and J by 0 bases, leaving 20 bases between them. The CDR3 is 17 amino acids. CDR1 and CDR2 (germline): WNHNN, SYGVQD (reference sequence).

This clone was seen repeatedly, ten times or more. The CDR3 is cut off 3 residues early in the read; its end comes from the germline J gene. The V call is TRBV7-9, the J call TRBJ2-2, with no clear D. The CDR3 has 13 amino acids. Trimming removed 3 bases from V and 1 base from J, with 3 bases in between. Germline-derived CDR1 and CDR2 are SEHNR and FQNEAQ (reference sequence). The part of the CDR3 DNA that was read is TGTGCCAGCAGCTTCCTGAACACCGGGGAG. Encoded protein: CASSFLNTGE. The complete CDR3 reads CASSFLNTGELFF.

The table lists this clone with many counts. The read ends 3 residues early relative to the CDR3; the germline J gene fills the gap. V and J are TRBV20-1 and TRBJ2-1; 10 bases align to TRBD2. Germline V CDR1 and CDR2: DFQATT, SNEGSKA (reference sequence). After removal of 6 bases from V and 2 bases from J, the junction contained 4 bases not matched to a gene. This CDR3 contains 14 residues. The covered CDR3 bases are TGCAGTGCCCCTAGCGGGGGTACCTACAATGAG. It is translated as CSAPSGGTYNE. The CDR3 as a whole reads CSAPSGGTYNEQFF.

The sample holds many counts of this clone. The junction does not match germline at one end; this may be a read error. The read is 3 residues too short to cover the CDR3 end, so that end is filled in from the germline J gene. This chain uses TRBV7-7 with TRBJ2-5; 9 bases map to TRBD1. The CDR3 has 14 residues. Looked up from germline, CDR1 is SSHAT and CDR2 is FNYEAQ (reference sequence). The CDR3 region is CASSTDRGQETQYF. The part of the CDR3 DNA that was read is TGTGCTAGCAGCACGGACAGGGGCCAAGAGACC.

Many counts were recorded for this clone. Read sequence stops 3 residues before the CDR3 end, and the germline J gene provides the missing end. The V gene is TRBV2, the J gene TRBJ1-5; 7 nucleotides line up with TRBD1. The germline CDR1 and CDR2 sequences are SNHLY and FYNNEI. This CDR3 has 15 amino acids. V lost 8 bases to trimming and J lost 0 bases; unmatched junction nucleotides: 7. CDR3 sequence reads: CASAGTVYSNQPQHF. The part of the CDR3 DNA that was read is TGTGCCAGCGCCGGGACAGTCTATAGCAATCAGCCC.

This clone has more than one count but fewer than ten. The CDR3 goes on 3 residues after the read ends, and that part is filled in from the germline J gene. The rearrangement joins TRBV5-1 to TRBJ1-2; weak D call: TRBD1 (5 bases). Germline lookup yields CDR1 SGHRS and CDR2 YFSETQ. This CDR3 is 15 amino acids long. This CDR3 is CASSLERGSMDDYTF. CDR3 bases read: TGCGCCAGCAGCTTGGAAAGGGGTAGTATGGACGAC.

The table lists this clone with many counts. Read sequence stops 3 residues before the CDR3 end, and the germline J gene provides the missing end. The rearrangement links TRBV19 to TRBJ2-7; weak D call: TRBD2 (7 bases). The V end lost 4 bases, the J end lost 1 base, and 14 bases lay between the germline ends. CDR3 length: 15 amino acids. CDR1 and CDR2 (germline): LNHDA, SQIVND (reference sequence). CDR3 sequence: CASSKAGALSYEQYF. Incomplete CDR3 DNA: TGTGCCAGTAGTAAGGCGGGGGCCTTATCCTACGAG.

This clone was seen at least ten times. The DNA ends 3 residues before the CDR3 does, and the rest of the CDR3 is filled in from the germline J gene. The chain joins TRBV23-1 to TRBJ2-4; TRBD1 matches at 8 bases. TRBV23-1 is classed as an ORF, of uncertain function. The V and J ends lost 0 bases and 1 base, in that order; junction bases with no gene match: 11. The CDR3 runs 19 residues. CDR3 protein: CASSQSLLQGVGAKNIQYF. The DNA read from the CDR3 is TGCGCCAGCAGTCAATCCTTGCTACAGGGGGTCGGGGCCAAAAACATT.

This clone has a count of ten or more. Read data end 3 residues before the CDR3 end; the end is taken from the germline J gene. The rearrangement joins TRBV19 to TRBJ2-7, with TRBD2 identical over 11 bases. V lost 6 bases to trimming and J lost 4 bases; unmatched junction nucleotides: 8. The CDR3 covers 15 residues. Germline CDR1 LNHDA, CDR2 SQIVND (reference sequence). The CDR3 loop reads CASRSTSGRGYEQYF. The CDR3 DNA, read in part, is TGTGCCAGTAGATCTACTAGCGGGAGAGGATACGAG.

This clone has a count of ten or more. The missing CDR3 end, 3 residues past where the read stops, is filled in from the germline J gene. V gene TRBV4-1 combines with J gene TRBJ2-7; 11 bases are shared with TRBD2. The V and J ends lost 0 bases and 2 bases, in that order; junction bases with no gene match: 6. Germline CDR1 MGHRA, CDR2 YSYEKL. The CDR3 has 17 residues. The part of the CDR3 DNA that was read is TGCGCCAGCAGCCAAGATGGTGGGACTAGCGGTACCTACGAG. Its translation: CASSQDGGTSGTYE. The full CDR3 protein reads CASSQDGGTSGTYEQYF.

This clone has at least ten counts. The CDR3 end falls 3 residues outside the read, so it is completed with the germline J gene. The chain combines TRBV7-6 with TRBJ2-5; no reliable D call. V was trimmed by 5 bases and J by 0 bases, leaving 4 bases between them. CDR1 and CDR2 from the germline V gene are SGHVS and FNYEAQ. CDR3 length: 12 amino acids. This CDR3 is CASSRDQETQYF. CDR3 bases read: TGTGCCAGCAGCAGGGACCAAGAGACC.

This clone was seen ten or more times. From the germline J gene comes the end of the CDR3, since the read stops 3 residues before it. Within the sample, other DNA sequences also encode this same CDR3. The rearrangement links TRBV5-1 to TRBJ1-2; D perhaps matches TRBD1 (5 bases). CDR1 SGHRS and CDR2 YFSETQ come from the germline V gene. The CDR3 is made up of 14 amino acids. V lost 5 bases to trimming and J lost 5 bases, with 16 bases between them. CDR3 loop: CASSREQRTYGYTF. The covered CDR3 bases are TGCGCCAGCAGTCGGGAGCAAAGGACATATGGC.

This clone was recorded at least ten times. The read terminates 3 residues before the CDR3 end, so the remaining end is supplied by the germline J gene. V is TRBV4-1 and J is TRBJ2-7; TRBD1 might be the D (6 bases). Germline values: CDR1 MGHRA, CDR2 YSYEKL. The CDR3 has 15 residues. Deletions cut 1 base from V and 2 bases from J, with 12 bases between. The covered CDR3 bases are TGCGCCAGCAGCCAAGGGGGACATGCTCCCTACGAG. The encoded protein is CASSQGGHAPYE. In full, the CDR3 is CASSQGGHAPYEQYF.

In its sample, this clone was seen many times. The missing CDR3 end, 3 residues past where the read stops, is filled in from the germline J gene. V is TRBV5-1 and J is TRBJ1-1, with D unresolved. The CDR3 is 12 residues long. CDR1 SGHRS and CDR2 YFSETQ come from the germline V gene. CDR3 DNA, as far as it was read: TGCGCCAGCAGCCCTGGAGCGTCGGAG. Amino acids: CASSPGASE. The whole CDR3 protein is CASSPGASEAFF.

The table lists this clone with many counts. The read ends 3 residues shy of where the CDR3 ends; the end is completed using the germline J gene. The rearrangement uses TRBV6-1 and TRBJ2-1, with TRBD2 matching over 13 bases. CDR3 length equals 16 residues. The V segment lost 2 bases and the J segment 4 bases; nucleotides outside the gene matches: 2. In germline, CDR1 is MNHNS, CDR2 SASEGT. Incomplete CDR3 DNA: TGTGCCAGCAGTGAATGGGGACTAGCGGGATACAATGAG. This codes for CASSEWGLAGYNE. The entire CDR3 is CASSEWGLAGYNEQFF.

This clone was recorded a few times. The CDR3 DNA, read in part, is TGTGCCAGCAGCTTAGATCAGGATCAGCCC. Translation gives CASSLDQDQP. The full CDR3 sequence reads CASSLDQDQPQHF. The chain couples TRBV7-9 to TRBJ1-5, with D uncertain. The CDR3 goes on 3 residues after the read ends, and that part is filled in from the germline J gene. The CDR3 runs to 13 residues. In germline, CDR1 is SEHNR, CDR2 FQNEAQ (reference sequence). V gave up 1 base and J gave up 5 bases, with 6 bases separating them.

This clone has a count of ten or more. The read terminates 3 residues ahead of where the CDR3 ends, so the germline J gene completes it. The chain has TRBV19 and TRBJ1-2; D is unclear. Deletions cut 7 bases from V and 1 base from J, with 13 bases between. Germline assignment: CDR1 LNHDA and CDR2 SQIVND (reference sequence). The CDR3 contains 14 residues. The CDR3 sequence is CASTTGGFNYGYTF. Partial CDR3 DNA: TGTGCCAGTACCACCGGCGGATTTAACTATGGC.

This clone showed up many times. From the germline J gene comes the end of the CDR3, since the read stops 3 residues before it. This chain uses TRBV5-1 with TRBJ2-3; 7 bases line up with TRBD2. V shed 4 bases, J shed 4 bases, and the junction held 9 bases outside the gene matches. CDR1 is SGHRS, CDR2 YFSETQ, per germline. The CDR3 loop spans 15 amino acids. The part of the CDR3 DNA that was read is TGCGCCAGCAGCCTCGGGGGGATCGCGTCAGATACG. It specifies CASSLGGIASDT. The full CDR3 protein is CASSLGGIASDTQYF.

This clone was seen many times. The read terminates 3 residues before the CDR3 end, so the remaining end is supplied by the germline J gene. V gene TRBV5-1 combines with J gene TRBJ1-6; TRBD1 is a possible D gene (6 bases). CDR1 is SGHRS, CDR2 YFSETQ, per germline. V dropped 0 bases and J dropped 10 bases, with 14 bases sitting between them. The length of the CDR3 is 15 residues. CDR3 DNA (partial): TGCGCCAGCAGCTTGGTAGGGGGGGAGGAATCACCC. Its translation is CASSLVGGEESP. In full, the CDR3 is CASSLVGGEESPLHF.

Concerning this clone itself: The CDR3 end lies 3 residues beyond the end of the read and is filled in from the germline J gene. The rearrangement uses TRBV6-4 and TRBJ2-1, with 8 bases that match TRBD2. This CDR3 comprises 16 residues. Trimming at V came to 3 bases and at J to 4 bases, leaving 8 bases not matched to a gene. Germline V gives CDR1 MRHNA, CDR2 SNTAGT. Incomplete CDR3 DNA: TGTGCCAGCAGTGAGGCTAGCGGGTTGGGATACAATGAG. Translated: CASSEASGLGYNE. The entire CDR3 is CASSEASGLGYNEQFF.